This T cell receptor (beta chain) was documented in a study of blood T cell repertoires in COVID-19. Whole-study context: Sources were T cells, B-cell-depleted T cells, or PBMCs; the material itself was cDNA or gDNA.

The authors' processing: Reference gene primer amplification gave estimated nucleated cell counts. Using immunoSEQ multiplex PCR, the repertoire was profiled, and TCRdb retains in-frame clones only, with some absent. The V and J calls and clone size are taken from that table; D and trimming were inferred from the DNA. The data hold 97,000 or so clones, with about four fifths observed a single time. With V trimmed by 4 bases and J by 6 bases, 14 bases remained unmatched. Germline V gene sequence: CDR1 SGHNT, CDR2 YYREEE (reference sequence). This CDR3 region has 17 residues. The chain is built from TRBV5-4 and TRBJ2-3, with 10 bases matching TRBD2. This clonotype was sampled from a human donor in a cohort sampled during active COVID-19. Sequencing used peripheral blood. The CDR3 region is CASSPRGSSGGADTQYF. The CDR3 DNA sequence: TGTGCCAGCAGCCCCCGGGGGTCTAGCGGGGGTGCGGATACGCAGTATTTT.